A selection of T cell receptor beta chains follows, all from one sample in a study of identifying expanded T cells in peripheral blood. Some clones are missing from TCRdb's copy, which holds only in-frame ones; the method was immunoSEQ multiplex PCR. The data show 70,000 to 95,000 clones, about 90% seen once. Sequenced sample: blood. These receptors came from a person between 18 and 69 years old in good health. CDR3s include the opening cysteine and the closing phenylalanine or tryptophan. Each record gives: V gene, J gene, D gene, clone size, CDR3 protein, CDR3 DNA. The D gene is left open where the match is weak. Some rows have no size entry. The others give once, few or many, or a class for an expanded clone.

>TRBV4-3|TRBJ2-7|NA|once
CASSQGLGYEQYF
TGCGCCAGCAGCCAAGGCTTGGGCTACGAGCAGTACTTC
>TRBV2|TRBJ2-3|NA|once
CASRPTDTQYF
TGTGCCAGCAGGCCCACAGATACGCAGTATTTT
>TRBV2|TRBJ1-2|TRBD1|NA
CASASPDRVNYGYTF
TGTGCCAGCGCCAGCCCTGACAGGGTAAACTATGGCTACACCTTC
>TRBV11-2|TRBJ2-5|TRBD1|NA
CASSSGTGFGETQYF
TGTGCCAGCAGCTCCGGGACAGGGTTTGGGGAGACCCAGTACTTC
>TRBV19|TRBJ1-5|NA|NA
CASRVAGGNQPQHF
TGTGCCAGTAGGGTAGCAGGGGGCAATCAGCCCCAGCATTTT
>TRBV30|TRBJ2-3|TRBD2|NA
CAWSRTSGGAHTQYF
TGTGCCTGGAGCAGGACTAGCGGGGGGGCGCATACGCAGTATTTT
>TRBV27|TRBJ2-7|NA|few
CASSSGSLYEQYF
TGTGCCAGCAGTTCAGGAAGCCTGTACGAGCAGTACTTC
>TRBV28|TRBJ2-1|NA|NA
CAIDPRNYNEQFF
TGTGCCATCGACCCACGCAACTACAATGAGCAGTTCTTC
>TRBV27|TRBJ2-1|NA|NA
CASSTGTGLAGYNEQFF
TGTGCCAGCAGCACCGGGACAGGACTAGCAGGATACAATGAGCAGTTCTTC
>TRBV25-1|TRBJ1-2|TRBD1|NA
CASSDLSQGTGNGYTF
TGTGCCAGCAGTGACCTCTCTCAGGGGACAGGGAATGGCTACACCTTC
>TRBV11-2|TRBJ2-7|NA|NA
CASSLDSATYEQYF
TGTGCCAGCAGCTTAGACAGCGCGACCTACGAGCAGTACTTC
>TRBV5-4|TRBJ1-6|NA|NA
CASSQGRNSPLHF
TGTGCCAGCAGCCAGGGTCGGAATTCACCCCTCCACTTT
>TRBV5-3|TRBJ2-4|NA|NA
CARRRGENIQYF
TGTGCCAGGCGCAGGGGGGAAAACATTCAGTACTTC
>TRBV13|TRBJ2-2|NA|once
CASSSGGLVGELFF
TGTGCCAGCAGCTCAGGGGGGCTTGTCGGGGAGCTGTTTTTT
>TRBV6-6|TRBJ2-7|NA|once
CASSYSGESYEQYF
TGTGCCAGCAGTTACTCTGGGGAAAGCTACGAGCAGTACTTC
>TRBV2|TRBJ1-2|TRBD1|few
CVTGDYGYTF
TGTGTAACAGGGGACTATGGCTACACCTTC
>TRBV9|TRBJ2-3|TRBD2|NA
CASSVGTSGRGDTQYF
TGTGCCAGCAGCGTCGGGACTAGCGGGAGAGGAGATACGCAGTATTTT
>TRBV11-2|TRBJ1-2|NA|NA
CASSLEAGPANYGYTF
TGTGCCAGCAGCTTAGAGGCTGGGCCAGCTAACTATGGCTACACCTTC
>TRBV28|TRBJ2-1|NA|NA
CASSPRGVGYNEQFF
TGTGCCAGCAGCCCTCGGGGTGTGGGCTACAATGAGCAGTTCTTC
>TRBV6-1|TRBJ2-1|TRBD1|few
CASSNTGESYNEQFF
TGTGCCAGCAGTAATACAGGGGAGTCCTACAATGAGCAGTTCTTC
>TRBV5-5|TRBJ2-1|NA|NA
CASSLSYYNEQFF
TGTGCCAGCAGCTTGAGTTACTACAATGAGCAGTTCTTC
>TRBV5-1|TRBJ2-6|NA|NA
CASSPRGSGANVLTF
TGCGCCAGCAGCCCTAGGGGGTCTGGGGCCAACGTCCTGACTTTC
>TRBV5-6|TRBJ2-4|NA|once
CASSSLAKNIQYF
TGTGCCAGCAGCTCGCTAGCCAAAAACATTCAGTACTTC
>TRBV11-1|TRBJ1-6|NA|NA
CASSLSNNSPLHF
TGTGCCAGCAGCTTATCAAATAATTCACCCCTCCACTTT
>TRBV10-1|TRBJ2-5|NA|NA
CASSDDEGQETQYF
TGCGCCAGCAGTGATGATGAGGGACAAGAGACCCAGTACTTC
>TRBV28|TRBJ1-4|NA|NA
CASSSGKSNEKLFF
TGTGCCAGCAGTTCGGGCAAGTCTAATGAAAAACTGTTTTTT
>TRBV18|TRBJ2-7|TRBD2|NA
CASSPPSGSDEQYF
TGTGCCAGCTCACCACCTAGCGGGAGCGACGAGCAGTACTTC
>TRBV28|TRBJ2-1|NA|NA
CASSSRDLYNEQFF
TGTGCCAGCAGTTCCCGGGACTTATACAATGAGCAGTTCTTC
>TRBV7-9|TRBJ2-3|TRBD2|few
CASSSLGGSGADTQYF
TGTGCCAGCAGCTCCCTTGGCGGGAGTGGGGCAGATACGCAGTATTTT
>TRBV2|TRBJ2-7|NA|NA
CASRWGVYEQYF
TGTGCCAGCAGGTGGGGCGTCTACGAGCAGTACTTC
>TRBV19|TRBJ1-1|TRBD1|NA
CASSIAGGLRNTEAFF
TGTGCCAGTAGTATAGCAGGGGGACTCAGGAACACTGAAGCTTTCTTT
>TRBV20-1|TRBJ1-2|NA|NA
CSARGGEYYTF
TGCAGTGCTAGAGGAGGGGAATACTACACCTTC
>TRBV5-4|TRBJ2-7|NA|NA
CASSFRGDYEQYF
TGTGCCAGCAGCTTCCGGGGCGACTACGAGCAGTACTTC
>TRBV5-5|TRBJ1-1|NA|NA
CASSSMGDTEAFF
TGTGCCAGCAGCTCGATGGGGGACACTGAAGCTTTCTTT
>TRBV19|TRBJ2-5|TRBD1|few
CASSIGTGGETQYF
TGTGCCAGTAGTATAGGGACAGGGGGAGAGACCCAGTACTTC
>TRBV7-9|TRBJ2-1|TRBD1|NA
CASRTNRGSSYNEQFF
TGTGCCAGCAGGACAAACAGGGGGAGCTCCTACAATGAGCAGTTCTTC
>TRBV6-4|TRBJ2-5|TRBD2|few
CASSEERGGLETQYF
TGTGCCAGCAGTGAAGAACGGGGGGGCCTGGAGACCCAGTACTTC
>TRBV11-3|TRBJ2-3|TRBD2|NA
CASSLRTSGLPGDTQYF
TGTGCCAGCAGCCTAAGGACTAGCGGCCTTCCCGGAGATACGCAGTATTTT
>TRBV5-1|TRBJ1-2|TRBD1|few
CASSSAQGARGYTF
TGCGCCAGCAGCTCTGCACAGGGGGCGAGGGGCTACACCTTC
>TRBV29-1|TRBJ1-1|TRBD1|once
CSGRNRQGGGTEAFF
TGCAGCGGACGAAACCGACAGGGCGGCGGCACTGAAGCTTTCTTT